The source of this T cell receptor beta chain is a study of long-term antiretroviral therapy in people with HIV. Regarding the study as a whole: Clones that expanded before ART (that is, prior to treatment) dominated the repertoire at all time points.

With survey level as its setting, the immunoSEQ assay was v3.0. Profiled with immunoSEQ multiplex PCR; TCRdb holds only in-frame clones, not every one. The table has 15,000 to 20,000 clones, approximately 84% seen once. This CDR3 is built from 15 residues. Trimming took 1 base from V and 6 from J, leaving 12 bases between them. In germline, CDR1 is SGHAT, CDR2 FQNNGV. As for this clone: Its antigen is currently unknown.

The receptor was isolated from a man aged 18-30 years with HIV. Sequenced here: unsorted PBMCs, sampled 0.9 years after starting antiretroviral therapy. The chain has TRBV11-2 and TRBJ1-4; possible D gene TRBD1, 5 bases. The CDR3 DNA follows: TGTGCCAGCAGCTTAGGACAGCGTGCCTATGAAAAACTGTTTTTT. The encoded protein is CASSLGQRAYEKLFF.